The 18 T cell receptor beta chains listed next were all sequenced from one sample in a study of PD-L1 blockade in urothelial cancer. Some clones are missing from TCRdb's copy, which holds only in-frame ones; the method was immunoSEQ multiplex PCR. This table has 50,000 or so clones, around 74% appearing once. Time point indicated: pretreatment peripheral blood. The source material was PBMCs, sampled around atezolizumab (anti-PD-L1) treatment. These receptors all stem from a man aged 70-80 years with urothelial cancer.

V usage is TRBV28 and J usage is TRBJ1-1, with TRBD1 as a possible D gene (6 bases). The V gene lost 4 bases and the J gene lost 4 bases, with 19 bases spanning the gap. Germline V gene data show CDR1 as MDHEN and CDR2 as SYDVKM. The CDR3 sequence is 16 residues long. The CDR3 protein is CASSSLLTGGGTEAFF. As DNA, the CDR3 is TGTGCCAGCAGTTCCCTCCTGACAGGCGGGGGCACTGAAGCTTTCTTT.

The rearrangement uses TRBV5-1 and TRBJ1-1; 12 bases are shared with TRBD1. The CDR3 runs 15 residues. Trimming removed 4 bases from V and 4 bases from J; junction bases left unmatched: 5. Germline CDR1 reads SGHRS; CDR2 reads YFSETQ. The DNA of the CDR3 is TGCGCCAGCAGCCGGGACAGGGGGCTGGGCACTGAAGCTTTCTTT. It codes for CASSRDRGLGTEAFF.

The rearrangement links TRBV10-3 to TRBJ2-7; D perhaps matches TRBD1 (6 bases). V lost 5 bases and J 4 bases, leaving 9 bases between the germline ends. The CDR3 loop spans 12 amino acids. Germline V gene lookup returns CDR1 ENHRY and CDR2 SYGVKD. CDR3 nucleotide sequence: TGTGCCATCAGTAACCAGGGGTACGAGCAGTACTTC. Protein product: CAISNQGYEQYF.

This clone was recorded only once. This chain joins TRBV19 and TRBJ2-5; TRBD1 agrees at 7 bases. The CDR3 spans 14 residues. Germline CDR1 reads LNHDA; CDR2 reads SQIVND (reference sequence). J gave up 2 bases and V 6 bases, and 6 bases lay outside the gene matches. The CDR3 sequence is CASSPQGQQETQYF. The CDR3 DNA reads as TGTGCCAGTAGCCCTCAGGGACAGCAAGAGACCCAGTACTTC.

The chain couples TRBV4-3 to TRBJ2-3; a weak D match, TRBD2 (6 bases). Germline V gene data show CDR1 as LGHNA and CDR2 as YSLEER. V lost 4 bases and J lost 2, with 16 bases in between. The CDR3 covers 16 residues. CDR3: CASSPGVGETTDTQYF. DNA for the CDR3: TGCGCCAGCAGCCCGGGGGTAGGGGAAACCACAGATACGCAGTATTTT.

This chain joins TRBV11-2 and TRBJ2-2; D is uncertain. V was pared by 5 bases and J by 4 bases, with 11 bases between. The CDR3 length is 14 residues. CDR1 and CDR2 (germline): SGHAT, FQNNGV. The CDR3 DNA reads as TGTGCCAGCAGCCCCGACTTCCTCACCGGGGAGCTGTTTTTT. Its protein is CASSPDFLTGELFF.

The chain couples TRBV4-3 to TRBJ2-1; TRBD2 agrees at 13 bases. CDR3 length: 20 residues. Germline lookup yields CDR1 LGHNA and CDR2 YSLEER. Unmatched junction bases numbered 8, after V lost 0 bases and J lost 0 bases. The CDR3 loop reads CASSQDAGLAGVSSYNEQFF. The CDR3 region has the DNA TGCGCCAGCAGCCAAGATGCTGGACTAGCGGGGGTAAGCTCCTACAATGAGCAGTTCTTC.

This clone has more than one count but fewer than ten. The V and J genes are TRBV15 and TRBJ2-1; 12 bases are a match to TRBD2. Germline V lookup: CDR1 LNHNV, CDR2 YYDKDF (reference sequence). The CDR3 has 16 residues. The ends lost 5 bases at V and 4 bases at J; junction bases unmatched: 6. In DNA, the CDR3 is TGTGCCACCAGCGATACCGGGACTAGCGGGTACAATGAGCAGTTCTTC. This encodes CATSDTGTSGYNEQFF.

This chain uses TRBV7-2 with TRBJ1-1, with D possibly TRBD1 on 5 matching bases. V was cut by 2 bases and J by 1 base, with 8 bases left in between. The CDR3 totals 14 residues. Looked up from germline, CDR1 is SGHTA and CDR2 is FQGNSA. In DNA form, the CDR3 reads TGTGCCAGCAGCTTATTTACAGGGAACACTGAAGCTTTCTTT. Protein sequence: CASSLFTGNTEAFF.

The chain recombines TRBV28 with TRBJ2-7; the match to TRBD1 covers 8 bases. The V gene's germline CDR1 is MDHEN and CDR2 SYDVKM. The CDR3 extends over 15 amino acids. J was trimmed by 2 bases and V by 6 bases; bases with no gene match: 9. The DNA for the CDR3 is TGTGCCAGCAGCAGACAGGGGACCGCCACCTACGAGCAGTACTTC. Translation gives CASSRQGTATYEQYF.

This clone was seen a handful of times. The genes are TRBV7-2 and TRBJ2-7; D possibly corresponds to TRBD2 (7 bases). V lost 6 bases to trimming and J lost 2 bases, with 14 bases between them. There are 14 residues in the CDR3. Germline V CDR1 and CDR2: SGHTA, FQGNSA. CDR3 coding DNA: TGTGCCAGCAGGGGGGGCGGGAGAGCCTACGAGCAGTACTTC. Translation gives CASRGGGRAYEQYF.

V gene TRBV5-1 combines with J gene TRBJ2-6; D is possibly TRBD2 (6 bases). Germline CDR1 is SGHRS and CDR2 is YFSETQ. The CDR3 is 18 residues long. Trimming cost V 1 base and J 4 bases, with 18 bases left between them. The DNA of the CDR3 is TGCGCCAGCAGCTTGAACCCCCGGCGGGGTTCGGGGGCCAACGTCCTGACTTTC. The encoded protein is CASSLNPRRGSGANVLTF.

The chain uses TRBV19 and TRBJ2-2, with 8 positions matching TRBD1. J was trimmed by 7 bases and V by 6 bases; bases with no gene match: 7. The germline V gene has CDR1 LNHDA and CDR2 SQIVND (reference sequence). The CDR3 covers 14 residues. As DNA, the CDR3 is TGTGCCAGTAGGATGACAGGGGAGGTCGGGGAGCTGTTTTTT. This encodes CASRMTGEVGELFF. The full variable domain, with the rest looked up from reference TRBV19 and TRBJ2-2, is DGGITQSPKYLFRKEGQNVTLSCEQNLNHDAMYWYRQDPGQGLRLIYYSQIVNDFQKGDIAEGYSVSREKKESFPLTVTSAQKNPTAFYLCASRMTGEVGELFFGEGSRLTVL.

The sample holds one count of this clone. Here the CDR3 DNA reads TGTGCCATCGGACAGGCCTCTAACTATGGCTACACCTTC. It yields the protein CAIGQASNYGYTF. This chain uses TRBV6-7 with TRBJ1-2; the match to TRBD1 covers 7 bases. TRBV6-7 is designated an ORF whose function remains uncertain. V lost 10 bases and J lost 0; bases outside the gene matches: 5. The CDR3 length is 13 residues.

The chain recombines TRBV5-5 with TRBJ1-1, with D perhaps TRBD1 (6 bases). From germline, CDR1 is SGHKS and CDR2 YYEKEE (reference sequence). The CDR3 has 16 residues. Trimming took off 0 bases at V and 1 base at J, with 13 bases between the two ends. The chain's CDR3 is CASSLAEGRGNTEAFF. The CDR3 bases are TGTGCCAGCAGCTTGGCAGAGGGCAGGGGGAACACTGAAGCTTTCTTT.

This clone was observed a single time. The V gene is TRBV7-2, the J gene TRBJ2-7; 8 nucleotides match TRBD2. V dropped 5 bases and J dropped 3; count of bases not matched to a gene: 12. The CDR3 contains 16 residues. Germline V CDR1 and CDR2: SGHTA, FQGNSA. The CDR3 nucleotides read TGTGCCAGCAGCCCTAGTAGCGGGGCACCCCTCTACGAGCAGTACTTC. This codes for CASSPSSGAPLYEQYF.

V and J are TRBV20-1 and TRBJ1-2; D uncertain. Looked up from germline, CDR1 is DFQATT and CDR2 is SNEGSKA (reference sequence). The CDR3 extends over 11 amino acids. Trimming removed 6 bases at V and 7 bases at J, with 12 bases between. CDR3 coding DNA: TGCAGTGCGGTCTTGCTAACTGGCTACACCTTC. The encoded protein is CSAVLLTGYTF.

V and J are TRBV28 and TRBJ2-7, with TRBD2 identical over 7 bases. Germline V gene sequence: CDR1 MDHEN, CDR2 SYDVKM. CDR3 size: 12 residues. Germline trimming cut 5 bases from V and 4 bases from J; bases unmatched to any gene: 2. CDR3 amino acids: CASSGTTYEQYF. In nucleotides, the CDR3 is TGTGCCAGCAGTGGGACTACGTACGAGCAGTACTTC.